The text below deals with one T cell receptor (beta chain). MiXCR, applied by TCRdb to the 5' RACE reads, yields one record per CDR3 protein. The sample shows 500,000 to 650,000 distinct CDR3 sequences, under 8.5% of them seen only once. This CDR3 region has 12 residues. Trimming pared 7 bases from V and 7 bases from J, leaving 14 bases between. This record comes from a study of identical twins. The same data also went into a second study, on yellow fever vaccine responses in identical twins.

V is TRBV12-3 or TRBV12-4 and J is TRBJ2-7; a weak D match, TRBD1 (5 bases). The sequenced material came from PBMCs. The sequence came from a young woman in good health. CDR3 amino acids: CASTLRGGEQYF. The CDR3 nucleotides are TGTGCCAGCACCTTAAGGGGTGGAGAGCAGTACTTC.